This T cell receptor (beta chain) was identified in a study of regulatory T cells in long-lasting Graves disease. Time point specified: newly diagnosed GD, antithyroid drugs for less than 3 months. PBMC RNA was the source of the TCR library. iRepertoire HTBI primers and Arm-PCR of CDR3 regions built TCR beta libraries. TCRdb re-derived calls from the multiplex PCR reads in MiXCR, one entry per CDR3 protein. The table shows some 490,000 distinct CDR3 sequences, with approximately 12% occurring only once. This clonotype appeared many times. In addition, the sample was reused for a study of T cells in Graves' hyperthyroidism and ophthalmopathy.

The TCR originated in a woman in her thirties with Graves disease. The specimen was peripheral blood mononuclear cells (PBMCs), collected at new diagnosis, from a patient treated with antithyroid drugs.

This chain's CDR3 is CASSLAWGPKYF. For the CDR3, the DNA is TGTGCCAGCAGCTTGGCTTGGGGACCGAAGTACTTC. The V and J genes are TRBV5-6 and TRBJ2-7; D possibly uses TRBD1 or TRBD2 (5 bases each). V dropped 0 bases and J dropped 11 bases, with 12 bases sitting between them. The CDR3 totals 12 residues. From germline, CDR1 is SGHDT and CDR2 YYEEEE.